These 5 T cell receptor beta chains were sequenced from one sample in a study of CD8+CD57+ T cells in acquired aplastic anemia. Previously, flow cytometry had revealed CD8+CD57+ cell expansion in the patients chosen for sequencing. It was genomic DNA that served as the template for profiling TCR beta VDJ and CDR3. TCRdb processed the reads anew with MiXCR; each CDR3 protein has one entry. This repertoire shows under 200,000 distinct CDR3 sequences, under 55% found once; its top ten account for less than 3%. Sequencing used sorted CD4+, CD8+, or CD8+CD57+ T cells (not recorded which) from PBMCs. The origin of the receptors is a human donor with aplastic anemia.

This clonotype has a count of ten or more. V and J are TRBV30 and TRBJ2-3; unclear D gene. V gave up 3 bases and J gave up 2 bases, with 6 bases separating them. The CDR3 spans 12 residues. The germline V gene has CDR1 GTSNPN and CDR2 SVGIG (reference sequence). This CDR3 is CAWSPDTDTQYF. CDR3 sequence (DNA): TGTGCCTGGAGCCCAGACACAGATACGCAGTATTTT. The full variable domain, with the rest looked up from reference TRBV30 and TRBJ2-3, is SQTIHQWPATLVQPVGSPLSLECTVEGTSNPNLYWYRQAAGRGLQLLFYSVGIGQISSEVPQNLSASRPQDRQFILSSKKLLLSDSGFYLCAWSPDTDTQYFGPGTRLTVL.

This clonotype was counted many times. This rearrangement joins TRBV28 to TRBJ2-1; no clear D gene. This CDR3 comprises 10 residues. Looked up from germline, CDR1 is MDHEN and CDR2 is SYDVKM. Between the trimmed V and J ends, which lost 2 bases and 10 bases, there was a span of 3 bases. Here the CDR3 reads CASSLREQFF. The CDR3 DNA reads TGTGCCAGCAGTTTACGCGAGCAGTTCTTC.

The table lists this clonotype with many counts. For the CDR3, the DNA is TGTGCCAGCAGTGAATTAACACAGAACTATGGCTACACCTTC. Translating it yields CASSELTQNYGYTF. The chain links TRBV25-1 to TRBJ1-2; D unresolved. Germline loops: CDR1 MGHDK, CDR2 SYGVNS. This CDR3 spans 14 amino acids. V lost 1 base and J lost 2, with 8 bases in between.

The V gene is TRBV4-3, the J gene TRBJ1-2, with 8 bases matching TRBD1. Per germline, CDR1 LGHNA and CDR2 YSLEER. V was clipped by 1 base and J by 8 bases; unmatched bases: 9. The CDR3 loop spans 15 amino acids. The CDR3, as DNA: TGCGCCAGCAGCCAAGCGGACAGGGCGTCGTCAGGCTACACCTTC. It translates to CASSQADRASSGYTF.

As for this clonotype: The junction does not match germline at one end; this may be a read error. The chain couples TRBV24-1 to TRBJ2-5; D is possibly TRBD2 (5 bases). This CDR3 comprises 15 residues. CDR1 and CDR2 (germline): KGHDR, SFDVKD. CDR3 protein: CATSAGPSNRETQYF. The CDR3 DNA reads TGTGCCACAAGTGCGGGCCCTTCTAATCGGGAGACCCAGTACTTC.